One T cell receptor beta chain is described in this entry. CDR1 is DFQATT and CDR2 is SNEGSKA in the germline V gene (reference sequence). The CDR3 spans 15 residues. Between the trimmed V and J ends, which lost 0 bases and 5 bases, there was a span of 11 bases. RNA amounts of roughly 0.5 to 1 ug underwent reverse transcription with random hexamers. Each CDR3 protein is one row after TCRdb ran MiXCR on the immunoSEQ multiplex PCR reads. The table has about 140,000 distinct CDR3 sequences, about 95% seen once. These data come from a study of CD8 T cells in Susac syndrome. This TCR derives from a human donor with multiple sclerosis. V and J are TRBV20-1 and TRBJ1-6, with no clear D. Sequenced material: CD4+ T cells from PBMCs. The CDR3 reads CSARDQGQNNSPLHF. The DNA of the CDR3 is TGCAGTGCTAGAGATCAAGGGCAGAATAATTCACCCCTCCACTTT.